The 10 T cell receptor beta chains below were found in one sample sequenced in a study of CD8+CD57+ T cells in acquired aplastic anemia. It was genomic DNA that served as the template for profiling TCR beta VDJ and CDR3. MiXCR, run by TCRdb on the reads, gives a single entry per CDR3 protein. This sample carries 200,000 to 250,000 distinct CDR3 sequences, approximately 57% of them seen once, and the ten largest clones take around 32%. The sequencing sample was made of sorted CD4+, CD8+, or CD8+CD57+ T cells (not recorded which) from PBMCs. The receptor source for this set is a human donor in good health.

This rearrangement joins TRBV29-1 to TRBJ2-7; TRBD2 is a possible D gene (7 bases). V lost 8 bases to trimming and J lost 0 bases, with 14 bases between them. The length of the CDR3 is 13 residues. The germline gives CDR1 SQVTM, CDR2 ANQGSEA. CDR3 nucleotide sequence: TGCAGCAAGGGGGGGTCGAGCTCCTACGAGCAGTACTTC. Translating it yields CSKGGSSSYEQYF.

The chain links TRBV11-2 to TRBJ2-1; weak D call: TRBD2 (5 bases). The length of the CDR3 is 11 residues. The V gene lost 5 bases and the J gene lost 9 bases, with 8 bases spanning the gap. Per germline, CDR1 SGHAT and CDR2 FQNNGV. The CDR3: CASSPRVEQFF. As DNA, the CDR3 is TGTGCCAGCAGCCCGAGGGTTGAGCAGTTCTTC.

This clonotype was observed a few times. V is TRBV12-3 or TRBV12-4 and J is TRBJ2-5; no firm D call. V gave up 6 bases and J gave up 5 bases, with 16 bases separating them. This CDR3 has 14 amino acids. The CDR3 sequence: CASSVLGSSETQYF. In nucleotides, the CDR3 is TGTGCCAGCAGCGTGTTGGGCTCATCCGAGACCCAGTACTTC.

This chain's CDR3 is CASSRPREGDNEQFF. CDR3 bases: TGTGCCAGCAGCCGCCCTCGAGAGGGGGACAATGAGCAGTTCTTC. The V call is TRBV7-2, the J call TRBJ2-1; D may be TRBD1 (6 bases). V was trimmed by 5 bases and J by 5 bases, leaving 16 bases between them. Germline values: CDR1 SGHTA, CDR2 FQGNSA. This CDR3 is 15 amino acids long.

The chain joins TRBV27 to TRBJ1-1; 9 nucleotides match TRBD1. The length of the CDR3 is 16 residues. With V trimmed by 6 bases and J by 5 bases, 13 bases remained unmatched. Looked up from germline, CDR1 is MNHEY and CDR2 is SMNVEV (reference sequence). CDR3 protein: CASRVLGTGIFTEAFF. DNA for the CDR3: TGTGCCAGCAGAGTCCTCGGGACAGGGATTTTTACTGAAGCTTTCTTT.

This clonotype was counted only a few times. The genes are TRBV24-1 and TRBJ2-1; no clear D. The CDR3 is 11 residues long. Per the germline V gene, CDR1 is KGHDR and CDR2 is SFDVKD. V was pared by 12 bases and J by 12 bases, with 17 bases between. CDR3 nucleotide sequence: TGTGCCCCGCCGCCTTCCATTGTGCAGTTCTTC. Encoded protein: CAPPPSIVQFF.

A remark on this clonotype: At one end the junction does not follow the germline gene, possibly because of a read error. V and J are TRBV7-8 and TRBJ1-1; no firm D call. CDR3 length: 12 amino acids. Germline V gene sequence: CDR1 SGHVS, CDR2 FQNEAQ. This chain's CDR3 is CASSLSGPEAFF. Written as DNA, the CDR3 is TGTGCCAGCAGCCTGAGTGGGCCTGAAGCCTTCTTT.

The gene calls are TRBV5-1 and TRBJ2-1, with TRBD2 matching 11 bases. CDR3 size: 15 residues. Unmatched junction bases numbered 4, after V lost 3 bases and J lost 5 bases. Germline CDR1 reads SGHRS; CDR2 reads YFSETQ. This chain's CDR3 is CASSWIAGGNNEQFF. CDR3 DNA: TGCGCCAGCAGCTGGATAGCGGGAGGGAACAATGAGCAGTTCTTC.

This clonotype was seen only a few times. This sequence joins TRBV5-1 and TRBJ2-7, with 10 bases that match TRBD2. V gave up 4 bases and J gave up 4 bases; unmatched junction bases: 8. Germline CDR1 is SGHRS and CDR2 is YFSETQ. This CDR3 contains 15 residues. The CDR3 DNA is TGCGCCAGCAGCGAGGAGGCAGCGGGGGGGTACGAGCAGTACTTC. Translating it yields CASSEEAAGGYEQYF.

This sequence joins TRBV24-1 and TRBJ1-4; 8 bases are shared with TRBD1. J was trimmed by 4 bases and V by 5 bases; bases with no gene match: 14. CDR3 length equals 18 residues. Germline V gene data show CDR1 as KGHDR and CDR2 as SFDVKD. The CDR3 spells CATSAPGQGERDNEKLFF. CDR3 coding DNA: TGTGCCACCAGTGCCCCTGGACAGGGAGAAAGGGATAATGAAAAACTGTTTTTT.